The clone carrying this T cell receptor beta chain was seen more than once but under ten times. RNA transcripts provided the source from which TCR beta CDR3 regions were amplified. The HTBI primer set was used in a first-round RT-PCR of the TCR CDR3. TCRdb re-called the multiplex PCR reads with MiXCR, one entry per CDR3 protein. The sample carries hundreds of thousands of distinct CDR3 sequences, approximately 15% recorded once. This specimen comes from a study of T cells in Graves' hyperthyroidism and ophthalmopathy. Germline loops: CDR1 SGDLS, CDR2 YYNGEE. The CDR3 contains 15 residues. Trimming removed 0 bases from V and 8 bases from J, with 15 bases in between.

The chain employs TRBV9 and TRBJ2-1; D is possibly TRBD1 (5 bases). The TCR comes from a woman in her forties or fifties with Graves' ophthalmopathy. Source material: blood. The chain's CDR3 is CASSVDLGSRDEQFF. DNA of the CDR3: TGTGCCAGCAGCGTAGATTTGGGATCCAGGGATGAGCAGTTCTTC.